Each of the 19 T cell receptor beta chains below was sequenced from the same sample in a study of blood T cell repertoires in COVID-19. Produced via immunoSEQ multiplex PCR; TCRdb's table is partial and in-frame only. The data contain 200,000 to 250,000 clones, about four fifths of them singletons. What was sequenced was peripheral blood. The receptors were sampled from a woman at least 80 years old with acute or convalescent COVID-19.

The chain employs TRBV11-1 and TRBJ2-3; the D gene is possibly TRBD1 (5 bases). Germline V gene sequence: CDR1 SGHAT, CDR2 FQDESV (reference sequence). This CDR3 has 15 residues. V lost 0 bases to trimming and J lost 3 bases, with 10 bases between them. CDR3 region: CASSLAVTVTDTQYF. Written as DNA, the CDR3 is TGTGCCAGCAGCTTAGCGGTGACAGTTACAGATACGCAGTATTTT.

The chain couples TRBV12-3 or TRBV12-4 to TRBJ1-2; no clear D. Deletions cut 3 bases from V and 10 bases from J, with 15 bases between. This CDR3 region has 13 residues. This chain's CDR3 is CASSFLPGEDYTF. CDR3 coding DNA: TGTGCCAGCAGTTTCCTGCCCGGGGAAGACTACACCTTC.

V and J are TRBV6-5 and TRBJ1-2; weak D call: TRBD1 (5 bases). The V end was cut by 4 bases, the J end by 2 bases, with 17 bases between. Germline V gene sequence: CDR1 MNHEY, CDR2 SVGAGI. The CDR3 covers 16 residues. The chain's CDR3 is CASSSPSVGPNYGYTF. CDR3 DNA: TGTGCCAGCAGTTCCCCAAGTGTGGGGCCCAACTATGGCTACACCTTC.

The chain's CDR3 is CASSDVNADTQYF. The CDR3 DNA is TGTGCCAGCAGTGATGTTAATGCAGATACGCAGTATTTT. The genes are TRBV6-1 and TRBJ2-3; no clear D. V gave up 3 bases and J gave up 4 bases, with 8 bases separating them. The germline V gene has CDR1 MNHNS and CDR2 SASEGT. This CDR3 contains 13 residues.

The chain combines TRBV24-1 with TRBJ1-5; 12 bases align to TRBD1. CDR3 length equals 16 residues. Germline lookup yields CDR1 KGHDR and CDR2 SFDVKD. After removal of 4 bases from V and 4 bases from J, the junction contained 4 bases not matched to a gene. CDR3 amino acids: CATSDPGQGANQPQHF. The CDR3 DNA sequence: TGTGCCACCAGTGACCCGGGACAGGGGGCGAATCAGCCCCAGCATTTT.

Points on this clone: The CDR3 end shows no conserved phenylalanine or tryptophan, and so a read error is likely. The limits of the CDR3 on the DNA are not certain, so only TCRdb's listed CDR3 is given. The CDR3 is CASSLEQGKLNV. The chain couples TRBV12-3 or TRBV12-4 to TRBJ1-2; the table's D call, TRBD1, has no DNA check behind it. The CDR3 comprises 12 residues, both ends counted.

J is TRBJ1-5 and V is TRBV3-1 (or the pseudogene TRBV3-2), with TRBD1 as a possible D gene (5 bases). Deletions cut 1 base from V and 3 bases from J, with 7 bases between. CDR3 length equals 14 residues. From germline, CDR1 is LGHDT and CDR2 YNNKEL (reference sequence). CDR3 residues: CASSQAGINQPQHF. The DNA of the CDR3 is TGTGCCAGCAGCCAAGCAGGGATCAATCAGCCCCAGCATTTT.

The chain recombines TRBV12-2 with TRBJ2-2; the table calls TRBD1, which could not be checked here. TRBV12-2 is given as a pseudogene. This CDR3 is built from 15 residues. This CDR3 is CASHPIDRATGELFF. In DNA form, the CDR3 reads TGTGCAAGTCACCCGATAGACAGGGCGACCGGGGAGCTGTTTTTT.

The chain links TRBV5-4 to TRBJ2-1, with D possibly being TRBD1 (6 bases). The CDR3 extends over 13 amino acids. CDR1 is SGHNT and CDR2 is YYREEE in the germline V gene (reference sequence). V shed 5 bases and J shed 10 bases, with 16 bases lying between them. Here the CDR3 DNA reads TGTGCCAGCAGGGCGAAACCGACAGGAGAGCAGTTCTTC. Translated, it gives CASRAKPTGEQFF.

The chain links TRBV2 to TRBJ1-2; TRBD1 is a possible D gene (6 bases). Trimming stripped 5 bases from V and 6 bases from J, with 19 bases between. Per germline, CDR1 SNHLY and CDR2 FYNNEI. CDR3 length: 15 residues. The CDR3 reads CASSLPSRQANGYTF. CDR3 DNA sequence: TGTGCCAGCAGTCTCCCCTCGAGACAGGCAAATGGCTACACCTTC.

This clone appeared a few times. This chain joins TRBV3-1 (or the pseudogene TRBV3-2) and TRBJ1-2; maybe TRBD1 (5 bases). Between the trimmed V and J ends, which lost 0 bases and 8 bases, there was a span of 10 bases. The CDR3 runs 13 residues. Germline values: CDR1 LGHDT, CDR2 YNNKEL (reference sequence). The CDR3 is CASSQEGLWGYTF. The DNA of the CDR3 is TGTGCCAGCAGCCAAGAGGGACTATGGGGCTACACCTTC.

The gene calls are TRBV5-1 and TRBJ2-1; TRBD2 aligns across 10 bases. J lost 4 bases, V lost 5 bases, and 9 bases had no gene match. The CDR3 totals 16 residues. CDR1 and CDR2 (germline): SGHRS, YFSETQ. The CDR3 loop reads CASRNELAGLYNEQFF. CDR3 DNA: TGCGCCAGCAGAAATGAACTAGCGGGGCTATACAATGAGCAGTTCTTC.

The rearrangement uses TRBV27 and TRBJ1-3; unclear D gene. V lost 1 base and J lost 4, with 8 bases in between. Looked up from germline, CDR1 is MNHEY and CDR2 is SMNVEV (reference sequence). The CDR3 runs to 14 residues. The CDR3 coding sequence is TGTGCCAGCAGTTTATACGGCAGGGGAAACACCATATATTTT. This sequence encodes CASSLYGRGNTIYF.

This rearrangement joins TRBV2 to TRBJ1-4; perhaps TRBD1 as D (6 bases). The V gene's germline CDR1 is SNHLY and CDR2 FYNNEI. Trimming left V 4 bases short and J 8 bases short, with 14 bases between. The CDR3 is 14 amino acids. The CDR3 sequence is CASSVVAGVEKLFF. The DNA of the CDR3 is TGTGCCAGCAGTGTAGTCGCAGGGGTCGAAAAACTGTTTTTT.

The chain recombines TRBV19 with TRBJ2-3, with D possibly TRBD2 on 5 matching bases. Trimming removed 7 bases at V and 3 bases at J, with 20 bases between. In germline, CDR1 is LNHDA, CDR2 SQIVND (reference sequence). CDR3 size: 16 residues. The CDR3 sequence: CASMGSSPIRTDTQYF. DNA for the CDR3: TGTGCCAGTATGGGGTCTAGCCCGATTAGAACAGATACGCAGTATTTT.

The chain uses TRBV7-2 and TRBJ2-2; D ambiguous. CDR3 length equals 14 residues. V gave up 3 bases and J gave up 4 bases, with 9 bases separating them. Germline CDR1 and CDR2: SGHTA and FQGNSA. As DNA, the CDR3 is TGTGCCAGCAGCTTCCAGGCCACCACCGGGGAGCTGTTTTTT. It codes for CASSFQATTGELFF.

The gene calls are TRBV7-2 and TRBJ2-1, with D possibly TRBD1 on 6 matching bases. Between the trimmed V and J ends, which lost 0 bases and 6 bases, there was a span of 15 bases. This CDR3 contains 16 residues. Germline CDR1 is SGHTA and CDR2 is FQGNSA. CDR3 in amino acids: CASSLAQRGIGNEQFF. The CDR3 DNA is TGTGCCAGCAGCTTAGCGCAAAGGGGGATAGGCAATGAGCAGTTCTTC.

The chain carries TRBV25-1 and TRBJ1-5; the match to TRBD1 covers 9 bases. The CDR3 is made up of 16 amino acids. V shed 6 bases, J shed 3 bases, and the junction held 9 bases outside the gene matches. CDR1 and CDR2 from the germline V gene are MGHDK and SYGVNS. Here the CDR3 DNA reads TGTGCCAGCAGCGGGACAGGGCCGACCAACAATCAGCCCCAGCATTTT. This gives the protein CASSGTGPTNNQPQHF.

The chain has TRBV4-3 and TRBJ1-1; no clear D. Germline-derived CDR1 and CDR2 are LGHNA and YSLEER. The V end was cut by 5 bases, the J end by 5 bases, with 15 bases between. The CDR3 runs to 14 residues. DNA of the CDR3: TGCGCCAGCAGCGAGGGAGGGCTGGGGACTGAAGCTTTCTTT. Amino acid sequence: CASSEGGLGTEAFF.